This T cell receptor (beta chain) was identified during a study of CD8 T cells in Susac syndrome (dated 2019 in TCRdb). For the study in its entirety: Of the Susac syndrome patients who were sequenced, more than five had clinically active disease and 8 or 9 were in clinical remission. At blood withdrawal, Susac syndrome patients were either therapy-naive, taking corticosteroids (in some cases with IVIg as well), or taking IVIg alone. Whether CD8+ T cell activation and differentiation in Susac syndrome was antigen driven was tested using repertoire sequencing.

V is reduced by 2 bases and J by 1 base, leaving a spacing of 12 bases between them. The CDR3 has 16 amino acids, counting the end cysteine and phenylalanine. Left in the record is the CDR3 DNA by itself, 48 bases read in frame from the first base. The germline V gene provides CDR1 MDHEN and CDR2 SYDVKM. A note on this clonotype: Its specific antigen is unknown. Base quality data are lacking; no much larger clone is found one base away.

Broad study findings and their caveats: In the CD4+ T cell repertoire of Susac syndrome patients, clonal expansion was not detected. The number of individuals in the TCR sequencing and HLA analysis was acknowledged as relatively small.

RNA was extracted using the RNeasy kit, and roughly 0.5 to 1 microgram was reverse transcribed with random hexamers. TCR beta CDR3 regions were amplified with the immunoSEQ multiplex PCR assay covering 54 Vbeta and 13 Jbeta segments. Bias from PCR amplification was corrected by using a synthetic template baseline for primer optimization and for computational correction. Per the authors' processing: Only productive sequences were kept, with reads annotated to V, D and J genes according to IMGT and analyzed in immunoSEQ Analyzer. To calculate clonality, Shannon entropy was normalized by log2 of the number of productive unique sequences and then subtracted from one. Public and private clones were assessed among the 100 most prevalent clones of each patient and control. A clone was defined as Susac-specific if it was absent from the healthy and MS cohorts, from over a thousand published viral clones and from other ImmuneACCESS disease sequences. The public reads were run again by TCRdb, first through fastp at Q25 and then through MiXCR, and only productive beta chains were kept. Rows with a matching CDR3 protein are joined into one entry that keeps the most common DNA and genes. These V and J calls rely on TCRdb rather than the paper's analysis. Across this sample there are roughly 75,000 distinct CDR3 sequences, with roughly 93% seen only once. The ten largest make up around 0.15% of the sample.

High-throughput TCR beta sequencing profiled peripheral blood CD8+ and CD4+ T cells from healthy donors, Susac syndrome patients and multiple sclerosis patients. Susac syndrome patients met recently defined diagnostic criteria for definite or probable disease. Bulk CD8+ and CD4+ T cells were purified magnetically by negative isolation, whereas CD8+ TEMRA cells were enriched by FACS. Blood was drawn into EDTA tubes, processed within 24 hours, and PBMCs were isolated by density gradient centrifugation. PBMCs intended for TCR sequencing were frozen in liquid nitrogen and were later thawed in a 37 degrees C water bath. The sorted or isolated CD4+, CD8+ and CD8+ TEMRA cells reached a purity of at least 90%.

This clonotype originated in a human donor with Susac syndrome. This receptor chain uses TRBV28 and TRBJ1-5, with a weak D call of TRBD1 (6 bases match). Material: CD4+ T cells from PBMCs. The DNA is as follows: TGTGCCAGCAGTTTAGGGGGACAACTCAGCAATCAGCCCCAGCATTTT. It translates as CASSLGGQLSNQPQHF.